The next 9 T cell receptor beta chains were all read from a single sample in a study of CD8 T cells in ankylosing spondylitis (dated by TCRdb to about 2017). Library prep was done by 5' RACE. TCRdb records Illumina HiSeq 2500 as the sequencer. TCRdb took the public reads, trimmed them with fastp at Q25, ran MiXCR for clone calling and kept in-frame beta chains. Here each entry gathers all rows of one CDR3 protein and keeps the most common genes and DNA. The sample table holds about 250,000 distinct CDR3 sequences, of which 8.2% were seen once. The ten most abundant clones make up roughly 4.9% of the sample. Material: blood, either unsorted or a sorted T cell fraction (not recorded which). These receptors were collected from a female donor with ankylosing spondylitis or in good health (not recorded which).

This clonotype has a count of ten or more. The rearrangement joins TRBV9 to TRBJ1-2; maybe TRBD1 (6 bases). Germline CDR1 and CDR2: SGDLS and YYNGEE. With 6 bases removed from V and 4 bases from J, the gap between germline ends came to 16 bases. The CDR3 has 14 residues. The CDR3 loop is CASKGPRGGYGYTF. CDR3 coding DNA: TGTGCCAGCAAGGGGCCCAGGGGCGGCTATGGCTACACCTTC.

Ten or more counts support this clonotype. The chain recombines TRBV18 with TRBJ2-7; no clear D. The germline CDR1 and CDR2 sequences are KGHSH and LQKENI. CDR3 size: 14 residues. The V end was cut by 3 bases, the J end by 3 bases, with 12 bases between. The CDR3 DNA follows: TGTGCCAGCTCACCCACGGACCGCCTCTACGAGCAGTACTTC. It is translated as CASSPTDRLYEQYF.

On this clonotype itself: Given a much more abundant clone one base away, this may be a read error. V usage is TRBV5-1 and J usage is TRBJ2-7, with D tentatively TRBD1 (6 bases). This CDR3 comprises 13 residues. The ends were cut back, 5 bases at V and 5 bases at J, with 14 bases in the middle. The germline V gene has CDR1 SGHRS and CDR2 YFSETQ. The CDR3 DNA follows: TGCGCCAGCAGACAGGGTTACGAGCACGAGCAGTACTTC. Translating it yields CASRQGYEHEQYF.

This clonotype was seen many times. This rearrangement joins TRBV20-1 to TRBJ2-1; 9 bases map to TRBD2. The CDR3 sequence is 15 residues long. The V gene end was trimmed by 2 bases and the J gene end by 7 bases; junction bases not matched to a gene: 9. Germline CDR1 reads DFQATT; CDR2 reads SNEGSKA (reference sequence). In nucleotides, the CDR3 is TGCAGTGCTAGATCCCCTAGCGGGGCAAATAATGAGCAGTTCTTC. Translation: CSARSPSGANNEQFF.

This clonotype was counted many times. No conserved phenylalanine or tryptophan is present at the end of the CDR3, so a read error is the likely explanation. The V call is TRBV7-8, the J call TRBJ1-3, with no clear D. CDR3 length equals 12 residues. V was trimmed by 3 bases and J by 5 bases, leaving 5 bases between them. The germline V gene encodes CDR1 SGHVS and CDR2 FQNEAQ. Here the CDR3 DNA reads TGTGCCAGCAGCTTGGTCAGAAACACCATATATGTT. Translated: CASSLVRNTIYV.

This clonotype was recorded many times. The V call is TRBV7-2, the J call TRBJ2-7; TRBD2 matches at 9 bases. The ends lost 3 bases at V and 2 bases at J; junction bases unmatched: 2. The CDR3 contains 14 residues. Germline-derived CDR1 and CDR2 are SGHTA and FQGNSA. This CDR3 reads CASSFGGRAYEQYF. In nucleotides, the CDR3 is TGTGCCAGCAGCTTTGGCGGGAGGGCCTACGAGCAGTACTTC.

This clonotype was counted only a few times. This sequence may be a read error, since a much larger clone differs from it by one base. CDR3 bases: TGTGTCAGCAGGCAGGGACTAGCGGGGACAGATACGCAGTATTTT. It specifies CVSRQGLAGTDTQYF. The chain employs TRBV6-1 and TRBJ2-3, with 13 nucleotides matching TRBD2. This CDR3 is 15 amino acids long. CDR1 is MNHNS, CDR2 SASEGT, per germline.

This clonotype showed up just a few times. V and J are TRBV7-9 and TRBJ2-1; 8 positions agree with TRBD1. The CDR3 has 14 amino acids. Germline V gene sequence: CDR1 SEHNR, CDR2 FQNEAQ (reference sequence). V gave up 5 bases and J gave up 9 bases; unmatched junction bases: 9. The CDR3 is CASSQVQGASEQFF. In DNA form, the CDR3 reads TGTGCCAGCAGCCAAGTGCAGGGGGCATCTGAGCAGTTCTTC.

This clonotype was observed at least ten times. V gene TRBV7-1 combines with J gene TRBJ2-1; D gene uncertain. TRBV7-1 is an ORF, with its function uncertain. The CDR3 runs to 16 residues. Deletions cut 3 bases from V and 0 bases from J, with 12 bases between. CDR3 sequence reads: CASSSPTWSSYNEQFF. CDR3 DNA sequence: TGTGCCAGCAGCTCCCCGACGTGGAGCTCCTACAATGAGCAGTTCTTC.